The present entry profiles one T cell receptor (beta chain) with its context. As yet, its antigen is unknown. This sample is part of a study of response to subunit inactivated influenza vaccine. Study results and limitations: Few new T cells, the authors suggested, are recruited by each seasonal influenza vaccination.

The CDR3 sequence is 15 residues long. Germline CDR1 LGHNA, CDR2 YSLEER. J lost 4 bases, V lost 1 base, and 7 bases had no gene match. MiXCR was run by TCRdb on the RT-PCR reads, yielding one entry per CDR3 protein. This sample has about 540,000 distinct CDR3 sequences, with 12% to 15% found just once. The V call is TRBV4-3, the J call TRBJ2-7, with 7 bases identical to TRBD2. The sample here was PBMCs from blood, taken about 11 days after vaccination. This TCR was recovered from a man aged 50 to 60 who received an inactivated influenza vaccine. This CDR3 reads CASSQGPGRVYEQYF. CDR3 DNA: TGCGCCAGCAGCCAAGGGCCTGGGAGGGTTTACGAGCAGTACTTC.